This T cell receptor beta chain emerged from a study of molecular identifiers for immune sequencing clone quantification. Previously described methods and listed TCR primers produced bulk TCR libraries. TCRdb processed the PCR reads anew with MiXCR; each CDR3 protein has one entry. The sample records tens of thousands of distinct CDR3 sequences, about a third being singletons. Trimming cost V 1 base and J 7 bases, with 8 bases left between them. This CDR3 is 13 amino acids long. Per the germline V gene, CDR1 is SEHNR and CDR2 is FQNEAQ (reference sequence). This clonotype was detected only a few times. Its antigen is not known. Study results and limitations: Clones exceeding 20 RNA copies carried over 98% of effector molecules but under 1% of naive-cell molecules.

V and J are TRBV7-9 and TRBJ2-1; no reliable D call. The sequencing input was naive CD8+ T cells from blood, with Jurkat cell RNA spiked in. Subset indicated: FACS-sorted CD8+CD4-CCR7+CD45RA+ naive T cells. This sequence originates from a human donor in good health. Some libraries in this study had Jurkat cell RNA spiked in. Here the CDR3 reads CASSLVLGNEQFF. CDR3 DNA sequence: TGTGCCAGCAGCTTAGTTTTGGGAAATGAGCAGTTCTTC. The full variable domain, in which reference TRBV7-9 and TRBJ2-1 provide the parts outside the CDR3, is DTGVSQNPRHKITKRGQNVTFRCDPISEHNRLYWYRQTLGQGPEFLTYFQNEAQLEKSRLLSDRFSAERPKGSFSTLEIQRTEQGDSAMYLCASSLVLGNEQFFGPGTRLTVL.